This T cell receptor (beta chain) was captured in a study of human T cells and chemical hapten exposure. Via MiXCR, TCRdb re-called the RACE reads, giving one row per CDR3 protein. Of about 30,000 distinct CDR3 sequences in the sample, 5.8% were seen once. Sample time point: patch test 3, about 24 weeks after DPC sensitization. Stated treatment: therapeutic diphenylcyclopropenone sensitization with weekly scalp DPC. This clonotype was recorded at least ten times. V was shortened by 6 bases and J by 6 bases, with 12 bases between the two germline ends. This CDR3 has 13 residues. The specimen comprised whole blood, sampled in connection with sensitization to the hapten diphenylcyclopropenone (DPC). The TCR sequence derives from a man aged 25 to 40 with alopecia areata. Some clones in this sample may be carry-over from other donors' samples. J is TRBJ1-5 and V is TRBV12-3 or TRBV12-4; no reliable D call. The CDR3 DNA follows: TGTGCCAGCAGCCGCCAGATAGGTCAGCCCCAGCATTTT. This encodes CASSRQIGQPQHF.